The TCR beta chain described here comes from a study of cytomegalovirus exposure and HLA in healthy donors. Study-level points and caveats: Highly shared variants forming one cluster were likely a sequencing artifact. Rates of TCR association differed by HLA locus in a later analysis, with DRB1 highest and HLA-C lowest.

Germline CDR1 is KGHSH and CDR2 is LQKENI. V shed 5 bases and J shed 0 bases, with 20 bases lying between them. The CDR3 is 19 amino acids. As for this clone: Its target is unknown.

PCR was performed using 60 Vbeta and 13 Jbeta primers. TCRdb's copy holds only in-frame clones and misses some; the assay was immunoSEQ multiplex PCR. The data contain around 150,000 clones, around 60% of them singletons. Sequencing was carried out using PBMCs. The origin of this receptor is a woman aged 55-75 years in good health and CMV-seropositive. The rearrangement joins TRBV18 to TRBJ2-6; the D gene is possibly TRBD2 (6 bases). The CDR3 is CASSKRGRGNLSGANVLTF. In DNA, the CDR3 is TGTGCCAGCTCAAAACGAGGTCGGGGGAACCTCTCTGGGGCCAACGTCCTGACTTTC.